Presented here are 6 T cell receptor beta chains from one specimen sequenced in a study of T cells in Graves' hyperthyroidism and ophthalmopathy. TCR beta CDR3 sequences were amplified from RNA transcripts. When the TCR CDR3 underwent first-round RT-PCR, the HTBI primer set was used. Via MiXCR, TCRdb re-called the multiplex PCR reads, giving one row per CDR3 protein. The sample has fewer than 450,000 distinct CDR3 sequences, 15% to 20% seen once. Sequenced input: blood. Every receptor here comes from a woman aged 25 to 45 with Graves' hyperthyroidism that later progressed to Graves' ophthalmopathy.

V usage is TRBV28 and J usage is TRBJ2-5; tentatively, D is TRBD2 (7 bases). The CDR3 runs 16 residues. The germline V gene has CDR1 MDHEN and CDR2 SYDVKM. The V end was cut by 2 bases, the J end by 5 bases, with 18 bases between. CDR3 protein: CASSLRKGGGRETQYF. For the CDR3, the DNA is TGTGCCAGCAGTTTACGAAAAGGGGGGGGGCGGGAGACCCAGTACTTC.

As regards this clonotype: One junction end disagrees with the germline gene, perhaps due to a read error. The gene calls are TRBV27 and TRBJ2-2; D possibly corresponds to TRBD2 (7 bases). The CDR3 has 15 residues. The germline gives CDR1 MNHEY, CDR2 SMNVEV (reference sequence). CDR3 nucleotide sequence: TGTGCCGGCAGTTTATTTCTGGGGGGGCCCGGGGGGCTGTTTTTT. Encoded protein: CAGSLFLGGPGGLFF.

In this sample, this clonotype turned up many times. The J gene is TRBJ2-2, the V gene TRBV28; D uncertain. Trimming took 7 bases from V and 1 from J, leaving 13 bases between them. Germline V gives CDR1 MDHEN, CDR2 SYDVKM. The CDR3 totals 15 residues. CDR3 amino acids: CASNSPTVNTGELFF. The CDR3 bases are TGTGCCAGCAACAGCCCTACGGTGAACACCGGGGAGCTGTTTTTT.

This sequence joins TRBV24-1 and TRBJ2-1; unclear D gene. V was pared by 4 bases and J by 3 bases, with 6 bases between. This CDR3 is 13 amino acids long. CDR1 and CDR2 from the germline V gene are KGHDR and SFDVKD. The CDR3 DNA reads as TGTGCCACCAGTGACTCGGACTACAATGAGCAGTTCTTC. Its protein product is CATSDSDYNEQFF.

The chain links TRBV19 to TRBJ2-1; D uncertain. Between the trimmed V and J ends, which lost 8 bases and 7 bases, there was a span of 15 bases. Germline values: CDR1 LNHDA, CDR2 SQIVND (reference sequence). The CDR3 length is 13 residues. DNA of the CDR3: TGTGCCAGTTCCCCGCCAGATCCAAATGAGCAGTTCTTC. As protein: CASSPPDPNEQFF.

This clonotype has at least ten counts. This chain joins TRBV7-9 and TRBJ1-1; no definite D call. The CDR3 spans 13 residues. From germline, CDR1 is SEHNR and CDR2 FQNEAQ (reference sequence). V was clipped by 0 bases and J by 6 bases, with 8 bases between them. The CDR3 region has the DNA TGTGCCAGCAGCTTAGCAGTTTGGGCTGAAGCTTTCTTT. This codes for CASSLAVWAEAFF. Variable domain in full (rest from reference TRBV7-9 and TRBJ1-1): DTGVSQNPRHKITKRGQNVTFRCDPISEHNRLYWYRQTLGQGPEFLTYFQNEAQLEKSRLLSDRFSAERPKGSFSTLEIQRTEQGDSAMYLCASSLAVWAEAFFGQGTRLTVV.